This TCR beta chain was sequenced during a study of T cell responses to AZD1222 COVID-19 vaccine. TCRdb keeps only in-frame clones here, not all; method: immunoSEQ multiplex PCR. The data show tens of thousands of clones, about 85% seen once. Study results and caveats: Researchers report vaccine-associated CD4 TCRs spanning spike, with dominance at 160-218 and 743-854. AZD1222 recipients seropositive at baseline numbered only five or six.

Germline values: CDR1 SGHTA, CDR2 FQGNSA. The V gene lost 5 bases and the J gene lost 4 bases, with 17 bases spanning the gap. The CDR3 length is 15 residues. In the case of this clone: Its antigen is currently unknown.

The TCR was taken from an adult in good health. J is TRBJ1-2 and V is TRBV7-2, with D unclear. The starting material was peripheral blood, obtained on day 0 of AZD1222 vaccination. The CDR3 is CASSQRRFSGYGYTF. The DNA of the CDR3 is TGTGCCAGCAGCCAAAGGAGATTCAGCGGCTATGGCTACACCTTC.